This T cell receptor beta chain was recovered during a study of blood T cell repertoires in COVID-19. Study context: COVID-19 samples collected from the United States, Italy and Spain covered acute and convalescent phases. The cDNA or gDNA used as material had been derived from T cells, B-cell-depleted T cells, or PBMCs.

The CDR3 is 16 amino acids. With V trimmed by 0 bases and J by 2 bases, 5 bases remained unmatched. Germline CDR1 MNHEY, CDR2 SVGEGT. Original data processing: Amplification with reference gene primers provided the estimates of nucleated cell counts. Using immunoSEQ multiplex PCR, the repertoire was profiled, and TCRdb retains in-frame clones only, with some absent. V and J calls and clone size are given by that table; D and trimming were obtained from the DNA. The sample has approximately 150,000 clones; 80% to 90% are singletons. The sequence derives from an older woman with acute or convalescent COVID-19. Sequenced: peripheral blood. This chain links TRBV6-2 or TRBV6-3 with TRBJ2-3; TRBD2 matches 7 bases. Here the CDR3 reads CASSYSPGLNTDTQYF. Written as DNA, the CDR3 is TGTGCCAGCAGTTACTCACCGGGACTAAACACAGATACGCAGTATTTT.